This TCR beta chain originates from a study of T cell responses to AZD1222 COVID-19 vaccine. Sequenced by immunoSEQ multiplex PCR; TCRdb stores in-frame clones only, minus some. The table records around 100,000 clones, roughly 87% of them present only once. Looked up from germline, CDR1 is SNHLY and CDR2 is FYNNEI. The CDR3 contains 16 residues. V gave up 6 bases and J gave up 2 bases; unmatched junction bases: 6. Notes on the study in general: Repertoires were obtained solely post-peak T cell response. In the spike-specific TCR repertoire, nearly half reportedly target unmutated variant regions. Possibly, clonal diversity was underestimated; donors were largely white British and included more females.

About this clone: The antigen is not known.

Second-dose schedules of about 4 or about 12 weeks were combined. The clonotype was recovered from an adult who received the AZD1222 COVID-19 vaccine. The chain joins TRBV2 to TRBJ2-2, with TRBD2 identical over 10 bases. This specimen consisted of peripheral blood, obtained 28 days after the second AZD1222 dose. The CDR3 DNA reads as TGTGCCAGCAGCAAAGGACTAGCGGTAAACACCGGGGAGCTGTTTTTT. Amino acids: CASSKGLAVNTGELFF.